This T cell receptor beta chain comes out of a study of blood T cell repertoires in COVID-19. Overall study context: Italy, Spain and the United States were the sources of the convalescent and acute COVID-19 samples.

Original handling: Using reference gene primer amplification, nucleated cell counts were estimated. The method was immunoSEQ multiplex PCR; TCRdb's version includes in-frame clones alone and lacks a portion of them. V, J and clone size were drawn from that table, and D and trimming were deduced from the DNA. The data show some 200,000 clones, approximately 90% seen once. Deletions cut 5 bases from V and 1 base from J, with 9 bases between. Germline V gene data show CDR1 as SGHTA and CDR2 as FQGTGA. The CDR3 spans 13 residues. The rearrangement uses TRBV7-3 and TRBJ2-7; D is unclear. The specimen sequenced was PBMCs or T cells enriched from blood (not recorded which). The sequence derives from a woman in her 30s who had recovered from COVID-19. The CDR3 loop is CASSLSSSYEQYF. The CDR3 DNA sequence: TGTGCCAGCAGCCTCAGTTCGTCCTACGAGCAGTACTTC.